This T cell receptor beta chain was captured by sequencing in a study of T-cell memory formation after mild COVID-19. General study results and limits: Clones that contracted from day 15 to 85 had balanced CD4/CD8; later expanders were CD4+ biased. Some SARS-CoV-2-responding clones were already detected in memory before infection.

About this clonotype itself: Its antigen is undetermined.

TCRdb reanalysed the 5' RACE reads using MiXCR and keeps one entry per CDR3 protein. The sample lists 90,000 to 120,000 distinct CDR3 sequences, under 15% occurring once. V was clipped by 2 bases and J by 6 bases, with 9 bases between them. This CDR3 has 12 residues. Germline assignment: CDR1 SGHNT and CDR2 YYREEE (reference sequence). Sequenced: PBMCs or a T cell subset sorted from them (not recorded which). The rearrangement links TRBV5-4 to TRBJ2-7; D ambiguous. The receptor comes from a man aged 18 to 35 who had mild COVID-19 (a few samples of this study predate the infection). Cell type and time point are not known. The CDR3 sequence is CASSFGELEQYV. The CDR3 region has the DNA TGTGCCAGCAGCTTTGGAGAACTCGAGCAGTACGTC.